This TCR beta chain was obtained from a study of tumor-infiltrating lymphocytes in localized non-small cell lung cancer. Whole-study results and caveats: IM1 and IM2 tumors showed no difference in T-cell fraction. Not all patients were TCR sequenced, owing to tissue quantity.

In the case of this clone: Its antigen remains unknown.

The CDR3 is made up of 12 amino acids. CDR1 and CDR2 (germline): SNHLY, FYNNEI. Trimming cost V 6 bases and J 8 bases; bases outside gene matches: 4. The table came from immunoSEQ multiplex PCR; TCRdb's copy has only in-frame clones and leaves some out. The sample yields about 17,000 clones, more than 75% seen once. Sequencing used uninvolved lung tissue not adjacent to the tumor. The V and J genes are TRBV2 and TRBJ1-3; 7 bases fit TRBD1. This TCR was recovered from a human donor with non-small cell lung cancer. CDR3 residues: CASSRGQDTIYF. CDR3 in DNA: TGTGCCAGCAGCCGTGGACAGGACACCATATATTTT.